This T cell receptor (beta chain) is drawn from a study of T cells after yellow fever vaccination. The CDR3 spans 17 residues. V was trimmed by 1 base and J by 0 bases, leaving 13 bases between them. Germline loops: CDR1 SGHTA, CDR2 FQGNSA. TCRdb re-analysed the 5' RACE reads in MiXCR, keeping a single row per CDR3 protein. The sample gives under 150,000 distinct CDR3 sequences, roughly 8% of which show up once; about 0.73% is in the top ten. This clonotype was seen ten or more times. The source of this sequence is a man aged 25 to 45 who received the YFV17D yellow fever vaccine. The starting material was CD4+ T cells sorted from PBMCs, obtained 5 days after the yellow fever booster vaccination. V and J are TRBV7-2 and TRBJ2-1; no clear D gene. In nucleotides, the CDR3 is TGTGCCAGCAGCTTAGGCACTATCCTTAGCTCCTACAATGAGCAGTTCTTC. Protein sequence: CASSLGTILSSYNEQFF.